This T cell receptor (beta chain) originates from a study of beta chain features in type 1 diabetes. This clone was observed a handful of times. Expressed TCRB transcripts were sequenced, since all the RNA that had been isolated was reverse transcribed. Clones were sequenced by immunoSEQ multiplex PCR, and TCRdb holds only the in-frame ones, with some missing. Altogether under 150,000 clones are present, around 7% being singletons, with the ten largest covering about 1.4%. The junction had 10 bases not matched to a gene; V was cut back by 3 bases and J by 4 bases. Germline loops: CDR1 KGHSH, CDR2 LQKENI. This CDR3 region has 16 residues.

The chain joins TRBV18 to TRBJ2-5, with TRBD2 matching 8 bases. Source material: central memory CD4+ T cells from blood. This clonotype was sampled from a woman between 25 and 40 years old in good health. The CDR3 protein is CASSPGLVAGRETQYF. In nucleotides, the CDR3 is TGTGCCAGCTCACCCGGATTAGTAGCGGGACGAGAGACCCAGTACTTC. Complete variable domain (other parts from reference TRBV18 and TRBJ2-5): NAGVMQNPRHLVRRRGQEARLRCSPMKGHSHVYWYRQLPEEGLKFMVYLQKENIIDESGMPKERFSAEFPKEGPSILRIQQVVRGDSAAYFCASSPGLVAGRETQYFGPGTRLLVL.